These 27 T cell receptor beta chains were all obtained from the same sample, sequenced in a study of cytomegalovirus exposure and HLA in healthy donors. The PCR made use of 60 Vbeta and 13 Jbeta primers. Generated by immunoSEQ multiplex PCR, the TCRdb table keeps only in-frame clones and is missing some. The table records 250,000 to 350,000 clones, over 70% of them present only once. Sequencing was carried out using PBMCs. The receptors were sampled from a girl aged 2-10 years in good health and CMV-seronegative.

The genes are TRBV6-5 and TRBJ2-7; 8 nucleotides match TRBD2. This CDR3 has 14 amino acids. Per germline, CDR1 MNHEY and CDR2 SVGAGI. Unmatched junction bases numbered 8, after V lost 6 bases and J lost 4 bases. The CDR3 DNA reads as TGTGCCAGCAGGCCGGGACTAGTAAGTTACGAGCAGTACTTC. As protein: CASRPGLVSYEQYF.

This chain connects TRBV14 to TRBJ1-4; possibly TRBD1 for D (5 bases). The CDR3 is 16 residues long. V lost 0 bases and J 7 bases, leaving 15 bases between the germline ends. Looked up from germline, CDR1 is SGHDN and CDR2 is FVKESK. The CDR3 DNA sequence: TGTGCCAGCAGCCAAGATCTCGGGACTGGTTTTGAAAAACTGTTTTTT. It encodes CASSQDLGTGFEKLFF.

The CDR3, as DNA: TGTGCCAGCAGCGGGGCTTCCTACGAGCAGTACTTC. It codes for CASSGASYEQYF. The chain employs TRBV5-4 and TRBJ2-5; possibly TRBD1 for D (5 bases). The DNA end favors TRBJ2-7, so the J call may be wrong. CDR3 length equals 12 residues. CDR1 SGHNT and CDR2 YYREEE come from the germline V gene (reference sequence).

The J gene is TRBJ1-2, the V gene TRBV5-4; the match to TRBD1 covers 10 bases. V shed 2 bases, J shed 6 bases, and the junction held 7 bases outside the gene matches. Germline CDR1 is SGHNT and CDR2 is YYREEE (reference sequence). CDR3 size: 15 residues. Here the CDR3 DNA reads TGTGCCAGCAGCTTTTATAGGACAGGGGGAGATGGCTACACCTTC. Residues: CASSFYRTGGDGYTF.

The V and J genes are TRBV30 and TRBJ2-5, with 8 bases lining up with TRBD2. CDR3 length: 16 amino acids. The germline gives CDR1 GTSNPN, CDR2 SVGIG (reference sequence). J gave up 7 bases and V 3 bases, and 16 bases lay outside the gene matches. The CDR3 nucleotides are TGTGCCTGGAGCCCGATGACGGGAGGGTCGACGGGGACCCAGTACTTC. Encoded protein: CAWSPMTGGSTGTQYF. Combining the CDR3 with reference TRBV30 and TRBJ2-5 gives the whole variable domain SQTIHQWPATLVQPVGSPLSLECTVEGTSNPNLYWYRQAAGRGLQLLFYSVGIGQISSEVPQNLSASRPQDRQFILSSKKLLLSDSGFYLCAWSPMTGGSTGTQYFGPGTRLLVL.

The J gene is TRBJ2-5, the V gene TRBV11-2; 8 bases fit TRBD2. CDR1 and CDR2 (germline): SGHAT, FQNNGV. Trimming at V came to 5 bases and at J to 0 bases, leaving 2 bases not matched to a gene. This CDR3 region has 14 residues. In nucleotides, the CDR3 is TGTGCCAGCAGCCCGGGGGGGTACCAAGAGACCCAGTACTTC. It yields the protein CASSPGGYQETQYF.

The CDR3 here is CASSLHIVGGSNSPLHF. In DNA form, the CDR3 reads TGTGCCAGCAGCTTGCACATCGTTGGCGGTTCTAATTCACCCCTCCACTTT. The J gene is TRBJ1-6, the V gene TRBV7-9; D is unclear. Germline lookup yields CDR1 SEHNR and CDR2 FQNEAQ (reference sequence). There are 17 residues in the CDR3. V was pared by 3 bases and J by 6 bases, with 18 bases between.

This clone has more than one count but fewer than ten. CDR3 in DNA: TGTGCCAGCAGCCTACCGGGACTAGGGGCTACGAATGAGCAGTTCTTC. It codes for CASSLPGLGATNEQFF. The V gene is TRBV21-1, the J gene TRBJ2-1; whether TRBD2, the table's D call, matches the DNA was not checked. TRBV21-1 is recorded as a pseudogene. The CDR3 is 16 residues long.

This clone appeared a single time. Other DNA sequences from this sample encode an identical CDR3 as well. The chain recombines TRBV28 with TRBJ2-7, with TRBD2 matching 13 bases. CDR1 and CDR2 from the germline V gene are MDHEN and SYDVKM. The CDR3 is 19 residues long. The V and J ends lost 5 bases and 5 bases, in that order; junction bases with no gene match: 18. The CDR3 bases are TGTGCCAGCAGTGCCCTCCAACTAGCGGGGGGGCCATACTATCACGAGCAGTACTTC. This encodes CASSALQLAGGPYYHEQYF.

The genes are TRBV6-5 and TRBJ1-5; D gene ambiguous. V shed 6 bases and J shed 2 bases, with 14 bases lying between them. The CDR3 is 15 residues long. The germline gives CDR1 MNHEY, CDR2 SVGAGI. CDR3 sequence reads: CASRPIRGGNQPQHF. The CDR3 DNA follows: TGTGCCAGCAGACCCATCCGGGGTGGCAATCAGCCCCAGCATTTT.

The V call is TRBV15, the J call TRBJ2-5; D is possibly TRBD2 (5 bases). The V end lost 0 bases, the J end lost 4 bases, and 15 bases lay between the germline ends. Germline CDR1 LNHNV, CDR2 YYDKDF (reference sequence). This CDR3 is built from 16 residues. The CDR3 DNA sequence: TGTGCCACCAGCAGAGAGGAATTAGCGCGAGGAGAGACCCAGTACTTC. As protein: CATSREELARGETQYF.

Only one count was recorded for this clone. The CDR3 sequence: CASSMGQHYGYTF. The CDR3 DNA is TGTGCCAGTAGTATGGGCCAGCACTATGGCTACACCTTC. The rearrangement uses TRBV19 and TRBJ1-2; D remains ambiguous. The CDR3 is 13 residues long. The ends were cut back, 3 bases at V and 3 bases at J, with 8 bases in the middle. The V gene's germline CDR1 is LNHDA and CDR2 SQIVND (reference sequence).

The chain is built from TRBV7-9 and TRBJ1-2; 11 bases match TRBD1. V was clipped by 5 bases and J by 4 bases; unmatched bases: 6. The germline CDR1 and CDR2 sequences are SEHNR and FQNEAQ (reference sequence). The CDR3 runs 15 residues. CDR3: CASSPGGQGGYGYTF. The CDR3 nucleotides are TGTGCCAGCAGCCCTGGGGGACAGGGGGGCTATGGCTACACCTTC.

About this clone itself: Germline and junction disagree at one end, which may indicate a read error. The J gene is TRBJ1-2, the V gene TRBV7-9; 8 bases agree with TRBD1. The CDR3 has 13 residues. CDR1 is SEHNR, CDR2 FQNEAQ, per germline (reference sequence). CDR3 in amino acids: CSSSFGQGGGYTF. The CDR3 DNA sequence: TGTTCCAGCAGCTTTGGACAGGGAGGCGGCTACACCTTC.

The V gene is TRBV28, the J gene TRBJ2-3, with D uncertain. The CDR3 runs to 13 residues. With 3 bases removed from V and 4 bases from J, the gap between germline ends came to 8 bases. Germline values: CDR1 MDHEN, CDR2 SYDVKM. The CDR3 reads CASSLAVPDTQYF. The CDR3, as DNA: TGTGCCAGCAGTTTGGCGGTTCCAGATACGCAGTATTTT. Drawing the rest from reference TRBV28 and TRBJ2-3, the complete variable domain is DVKVTQSSRYLVKRTGEKVFLECVQDMDHENMFWYRQDPGLGLRLIYFSYDVKMKEKGDIPEGYSVSREKKERFSLILESASTNQTSMYLCASSLAVPDTQYFGPGTRLTVL.

The chain combines TRBV19 with TRBJ2-4; 12 bases align to TRBD2. The CDR3 is made up of 13 amino acids. Germline assignment: CDR1 LNHDA and CDR2 SQIVND (reference sequence). Losses at the gene ends were 5 bases for V and 7 bases for J; bases not matched to a gene: 0. The CDR3 coding sequence is TGTGCCAGTAGTGGGACTAGCGGGAACATTCAGTACTTC. As protein: CASSGTSGNIQYF. Based on the CDR3 plus reference TRBV19 and TRBJ2-4, the full variable domain is DGGITQSPKYLFRKEGQNVTLSCEQNLNHDAMYWYRQDPGQGLRLIYYSQIVNDFQKGDIAEGYSVSREKKESFPLTVTSAQKNPTAFYLCASSGTSGNIQYFGAGTRLSVL.

This chain uses TRBV6-5 with TRBJ2-4, with 7 nucleotides matching TRBD1. The CDR3 sequence is 15 residues long. Germline V CDR1 and CDR2: MNHEY, SVGAGI. V shed 6 bases, J shed 2 bases, and the junction held 7 bases outside the gene matches. The CDR3 is CASSSRQGSKNIQYF. CDR3 in DNA: TGTGCCAGCAGCAGCCGACAGGGATCCAAAAACATTCAGTACTTC.

The rearrangement links TRBV7-9 to TRBJ1-1, with no clear D. V was shortened by 0 bases and J by 6 bases, with 8 bases between the two germline ends. Per germline, CDR1 SEHNR and CDR2 FQNEAQ (reference sequence). There are 13 residues in the CDR3. The DNA for the CDR3 is TGTGCCAGCAGCTTAGCTATCCAGGCTGAAGCTTTCTTT. Amino acids: CASSLAIQAEAFF. The full variable domain, rest sourced from reference TRBV7-9 and TRBJ1-1, is DTGVSQNPRHKITKRGQNVTFRCDPISEHNRLYWYRQTLGQGPEFLTYFQNEAQLEKSRLLSDRFSAERPKGSFSTLEIQRTEQGDSAMYLCASSLAIQAEAFFGQGTRLTVV.

V is TRBV5-1 and J is TRBJ2-5; D perhaps matches TRBD1 (5 bases). This CDR3 contains 14 residues. CDR1 is SGHRS, CDR2 YFSETQ, per germline. The germline V and J ends were trimmed by 1 base and 5 bases, with 12 bases remaining between them. The CDR3 bases are TGCGCCAGCAGCTTGTATTCCCCAGGGGAGACCCAGTACTTC. Its translation: CASSLYSPGETQYF.

The V and J genes are TRBV27 and TRBJ2-1, with D maybe TRBD2 (6 bases). The length of the CDR3 is 17 residues. Germline assignment: CDR1 MNHEY and CDR2 SMNVEV (reference sequence). V was shortened by 2 bases and J by 8 bases, with 22 bases between the two germline ends. The CDR3 sequence is CASSLMPRLVSRHEQFF. The CDR3 DNA reads TGTGCCAGCAGTTTAATGCCCCGACTAGTTTCTCGCCATGAGCAGTTCTTC.

A word on this clone: Additional DNA sequences in this sample encode the identical CDR3. The V and J genes are TRBV18 and TRBJ2-7; 11 nucleotides line up with TRBD1. Germline loops: CDR1 KGHSH, CDR2 LQKENI. Losses at the gene ends were 3 bases for V and 2 bases for J; bases not matched to a gene: 0. The CDR3 loop spans 14 amino acids. CDR3 in DNA: TGTGCCAGCTCACCGGGACAGGGGGCCTACGAGCAGTACTTC. Amino acid sequence: CASSPGQGAYEQYF.

This rearrangement joins TRBV6-6 to TRBJ2-5; D gene ambiguous. Germline CDR1 MNHNY, CDR2 SVGAGI (reference sequence). This CDR3 region has 12 residues. V was pared by 2 bases and J by 5 bases, with 6 bases between. CDR3 region: CASSYSRETQYF. In nucleotides, the CDR3 is TGTGCCAGCAGTTACAGCCGGGAGACCCAGTACTTC.

The chain links TRBV6-6 to TRBJ2-3, with 8 bases lining up with TRBD1. This CDR3 contains 14 residues. Germline V lookup: CDR1 MNHNY, CDR2 SVGAGI (reference sequence). V lost 4 bases and J lost 5; bases outside the gene matches: 5. This CDR3 reads CASSWPGGKDTQYF. The CDR3 DNA sequence: TGTGCCAGCAGTTGGCCAGGGGGCAAAGATACGCAGTATTTT.

This chain joins TRBV7-9 and TRBJ2-3; TRBD1 matches at 8 bases. The CDR3 consists of 16 residues. Germline loops: CDR1 SEHNR, CDR2 FQNEAQ (reference sequence). Germline trimming cut 5 bases from V and 2 bases from J; bases unmatched to any gene: 9. As DNA, the CDR3 is TGTGCCAGCAGCGGGCCGGGACAGGAATACACAGATACGCAGTATTTT. It codes for CASSGPGQEYTDTQYF.

V and J are TRBV6-6 and TRBJ2-1; a possible D gene is TRBD1 (5 bases). CDR3 size: 15 residues. Germline loops: CDR1 MNHNY, CDR2 SVGAGI (reference sequence). V was trimmed by 5 bases and J by 5 bases, leaving 16 bases between them. This CDR3 is CASSRGHVVNNEQFF. The CDR3 coding sequence is TGTGCCAGCAGTAGGGGTCACGTCGTTAACAATGAGCAGTTCTTC.

The gene calls are TRBV18 and TRBJ2-3; the D gene is possibly TRBD2 (7 bases). The CDR3 runs 19 residues. The germline V and J ends were trimmed by 0 bases and 2 bases, with 21 bases remaining between them. The germline CDR1 and CDR2 sequences are KGHSH and LQKENI. The CDR3 loop reads CASSPPRGISRGNTDTQYF. The CDR3 region has the DNA TGTGCCAGCTCACCACCGCGGGGGATTAGCAGGGGAAACACAGATACGCAGTATTTT.

This chain joins TRBV5-4 and TRBJ2-5, with 9 bases matching TRBD1. Gene TRBJ2-7 matches the end of the DNA better, so the J call may be wrong. The CDR3 spans 16 residues. CDR1 and CDR2 (germline): SGHNT, YYREEE (reference sequence). In DNA, the CDR3 is TGTGCCAGCAGCCCCCAGGGCGGGACAGGGACTTACGAGCAGTACTTC. It encodes CASSPQGGTGTYEQYF.